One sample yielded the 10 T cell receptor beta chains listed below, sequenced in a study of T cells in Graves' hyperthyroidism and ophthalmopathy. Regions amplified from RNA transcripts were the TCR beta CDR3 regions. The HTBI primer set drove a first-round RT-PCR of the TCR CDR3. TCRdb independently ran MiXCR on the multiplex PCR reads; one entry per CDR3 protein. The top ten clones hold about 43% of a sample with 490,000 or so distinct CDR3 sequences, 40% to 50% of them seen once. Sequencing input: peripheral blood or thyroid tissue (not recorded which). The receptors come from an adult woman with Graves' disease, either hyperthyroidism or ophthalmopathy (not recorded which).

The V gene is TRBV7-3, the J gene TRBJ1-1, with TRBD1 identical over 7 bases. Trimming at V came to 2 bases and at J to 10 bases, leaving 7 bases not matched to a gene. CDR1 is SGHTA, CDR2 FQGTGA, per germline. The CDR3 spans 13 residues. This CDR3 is CASSLDRERGAFF. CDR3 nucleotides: TGTGCCAGCAGCTTAGACAGGGAGAGGGGAGCTTTCTTT.

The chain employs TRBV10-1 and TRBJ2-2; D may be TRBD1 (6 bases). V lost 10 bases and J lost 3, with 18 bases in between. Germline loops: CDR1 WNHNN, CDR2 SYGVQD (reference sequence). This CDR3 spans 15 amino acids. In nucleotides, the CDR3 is TGCGCCACCGCGGAACAGGGTCATGACACCGGGGAGCTGTTTTTT. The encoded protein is CATAEQGHDTGELFF.

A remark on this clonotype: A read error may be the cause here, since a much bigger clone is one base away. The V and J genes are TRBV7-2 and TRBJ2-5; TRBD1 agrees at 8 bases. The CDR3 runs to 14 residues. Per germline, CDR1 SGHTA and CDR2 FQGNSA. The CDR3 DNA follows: TGTGCCAGCAGCTTCCAGGGGGCCCAAGGGACCCAGTACTTC. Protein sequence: CASSFQGAQGTQYF.

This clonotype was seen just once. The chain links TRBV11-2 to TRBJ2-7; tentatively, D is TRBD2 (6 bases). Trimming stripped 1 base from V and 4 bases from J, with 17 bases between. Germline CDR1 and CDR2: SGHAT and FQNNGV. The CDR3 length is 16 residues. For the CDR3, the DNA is TGTGCCAGCAGCTTAGTTCGAACACACGGGACTTACGAGCAGTACTTC. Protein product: CASSLVRTHGTYEQYF.

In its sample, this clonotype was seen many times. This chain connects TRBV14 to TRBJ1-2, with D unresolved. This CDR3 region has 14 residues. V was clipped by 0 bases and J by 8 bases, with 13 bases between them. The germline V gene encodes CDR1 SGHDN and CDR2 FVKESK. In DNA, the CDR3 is TGTGCCAGCAGCCAAGATCCGAGACTCGGCGGCTACACCTTC. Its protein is CASSQDPRLGGYTF.

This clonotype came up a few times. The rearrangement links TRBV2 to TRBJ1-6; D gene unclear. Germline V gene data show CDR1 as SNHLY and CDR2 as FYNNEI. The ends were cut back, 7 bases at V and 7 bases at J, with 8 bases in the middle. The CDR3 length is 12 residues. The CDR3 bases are TGTGCCAGCATGCCGGGAAATTCACCCCTCCACTTT. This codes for CASMPGNSPLHF.

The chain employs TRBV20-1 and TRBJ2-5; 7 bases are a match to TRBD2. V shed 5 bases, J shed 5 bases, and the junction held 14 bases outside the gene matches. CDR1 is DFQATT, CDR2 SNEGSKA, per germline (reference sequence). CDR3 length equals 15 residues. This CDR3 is CSAASGEGVHETQYF. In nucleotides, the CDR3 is TGCAGTGCTGCCTCGGGGGAGGGCGTCCATGAGACCCAGTACTTC.

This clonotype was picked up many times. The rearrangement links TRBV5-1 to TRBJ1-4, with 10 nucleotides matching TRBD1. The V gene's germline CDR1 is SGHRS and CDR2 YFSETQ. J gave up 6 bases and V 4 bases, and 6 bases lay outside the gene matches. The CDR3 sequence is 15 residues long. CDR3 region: CASSPGGQGYEKLFF. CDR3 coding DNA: TGCGCCAGCAGCCCCGGGGGACAGGGGTATGAAAAACTGTTTTTT.

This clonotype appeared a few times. The DNA of the CDR3 is TGTGCCAGCAGCCTGCCGGACAGCACGTACGAGCAGTACTTC. Its translation is CASSLPDSTYEQYF. This chain uses TRBV5-6 with TRBJ2-7, with D maybe TRBD1 (6 bases). The CDR3 has 14 residues. The germline V gene has CDR1 SGHDT and CDR2 YYEEEE. V was shortened by 4 bases and J by 4 bases, with 15 bases between the two germline ends.

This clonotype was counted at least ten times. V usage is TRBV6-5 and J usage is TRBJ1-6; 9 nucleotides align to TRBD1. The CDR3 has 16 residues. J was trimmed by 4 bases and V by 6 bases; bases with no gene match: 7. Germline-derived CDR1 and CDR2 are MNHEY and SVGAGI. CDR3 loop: CASRETGGLYNSPLHF. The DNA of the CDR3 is TGTGCCAGCAGGGAGACAGGGGGGTTGTATAATTCACCCCTCCACTTT.